These T cell receptor beta chains were read from a single sample in a study of early T cells in non-severe SARS-CoV-2 infection. TCRdb re-analysed the 5' RACE reads in MiXCR, keeping a single row per CDR3 protein. The sample yields tens of thousands of distinct CDR3 sequences, about 4.6% seen once. Sequenced: whole blood. The receptors were gathered from an adult who was a healthcare worker with PCR-confirmed SARS-CoV-2 infection or an uninfected control (not recorded which). Both conserved end residues are part of each CDR3. Fields, in order: D gene, V gene, J gene, clone size, CDR3 protein, CDR3 DNA. The D gene is left open where the match is weak. Size is omitted from some rows. Given values are once, few, many or a class for expanded clones.

.	TRBV5-1	TRBJ2-2	.	CASSLVQLNTGELFF	TGCGCCAGCAGCTTGGTACAACTGAACACCGGGGAGCTGTTTTTT
.	TRBV7-9	TRBJ2-1	many	CASSLGLRDNEQFF	TGTGCCAGCAGCTTAGGACTCAGAGACAATGAGCAGTTCTTC
.	TRBV3-1	TRBJ2-7	many	CASSQERGRGSYEQYF	TGTGCCAGCAGCCAAGAGAGGGGAAGGGGATCCTACGAGCAGTACTTC
TRBD2	TRBV28	TRBJ2-1	many	CASRSGRNEQFF	TGTGCCAGCAGGAGCGGGAGGAATGAGCAGTTCTTC
TRBD1	TRBV29-1	TRBJ1-6	few	CSVSRDSNSPLHF	TGCAGCGTTTCCCGGGACAGTAATTCACCCCTCCACTTT
.	TRBV3-1	TRBJ2-3	many	CASSPQPGATDTQYF	TGTGCCAGCAGCCCCCAGCCAGGAGCCACAGATACGCAGTATTTT
TRBD2	TRBV5-1	TRBJ2-1	many	CASSLAGGLAAEQFF	TGCGCCAGCAGCTTGGCCGGGGGTCTAGCGGCTGAGCAGTTCTTC
TRBD2	TRBV20-1	TRBJ2-1	many	CSAPGRGVYEQFF	TGCAGTGCGCCTGGACGGGGGGTCTATGAGCAGTTCTTC
TRBD2	TRBV5-4	TRBJ2-3	few	CASSLGASGYTDTQYF	TGTGCCAGCAGCTTGGGGGCTAGCGGTTACACAGATACGCAGTATTTT
.	TRBV24-1	TRBJ1-1	few	CATSPTGVNTEAFF	TGTGCCACCAGCCCGACAGGTGTGAACACTGAAGCTTTCTTT
.	TRBV28	TRBJ2-7	many	CASRSLGRESNEQYF	TGTGCCAGCAGGTCTCTGGGGAGAGAATCCAACGAGCAGTACTTC
TRBD1	TRBV29-1	TRBJ2-7	.	CSVRTGGEQYF	TGCAGCGTACGGACAGGGGGCGAGCAGTACTTC
TRBD1	TRBV27	TRBJ2-7	.	CASSFPPGTGIYEQYF	TGTGCCAGCAGCTTCCCCCCCGGGACAGGGATCTACGAGCAGTACTTC
TRBD2	TRBV28	TRBJ2-1	.	CASSFPSGRPHSYNEQFF	TGTGCCAGCAGTTTTCCTAGCGGGAGACCCCACTCCTACAATGAGCAGTTCTTC
TRBD1	TRBV7-2	TRBJ2-7	.	CASSWDRGYEQYF	TGTGCCAGCAGCTGGGACAGGGGTTACGAGCAGTACTTC
TRBD2	TRBV4-1	TRBJ2-7	medium-sized	CASSQEGLGGSGDEQYF	TGCGCCAGCAGCCAAGAGGGATTGGGCGGGAGCGGGGACGAGCAGTACTTC
.	TRBV20-1	TRBJ1-5	many	CSASRGGQPQHF	TGCAGTGCTAGTCGGGGAGGGCAGCCCCAGCATTTT
.	TRBV27	TRBJ2-3	many	CASSSYGLGTDTQYF	TGTGCCAGCAGTTCTTACGGACTGGGCACAGATACGCAGTATTTT
.	TRBV20-1	TRBJ2-1	many	CSASVDPPFVLFSYNEQFF	TGCAGTGCTAGTGTAGACCCTCCTTTCGTTCTTTTCTCCTACAATGAGCAGTTCTTC
.	TRBV27	TRBJ1-1	many	CASSWRAVNTEAFF	TGTGCCAGCAGTTGGAGGGCCGTGAACACTGAAGCTTTCTTT
TRBD2	TRBV5-1	TRBJ2-7	many	CASRLGTSASYEQYF	TGCGCCAGCAGGTTGGGAACTAGCGCGTCCTACGAGCAGTACTTC
TRBD1	TRBV15	TRBJ1-6	few	CATSGLITGDRISYNSPLHF	TGTGCCACCAGCGGACTCATTACAGGGGACCGAATCTCCTATAATTCACCCCTCCACTTT
.	TRBV10-3	TRBJ1-6	many	CAISDRGGSPLHF	TGTGCCATCAGTGACAGGGGTGGATCACCCCTCCACTTT
TRBD1	TRBV6-1	TRBJ2-1	many	CASSEGDRLPNEQFF	TGTGCCAGCAGTGAAGGGGACAGGCTCCCCAATGAGCAGTTCTTC
TRBD2	TRBV7-8	TRBJ2-4	.	CASSFPLAGGEPKNIQYF	TGTGCCAGCAGCTTTCCACTAGCGGGAGGCGAACCCAAAAACATTCAGTACTTC
.	TRBV5-4	TRBJ1-1	many	CASSRGHRGSITEAFF	TGTGCCAGCAGCCGAGGTCATAGGGGATCGATCACTGAAGCTTTCTTT
.	TRBV20-1	TRBJ1-1	many	CSARQGSWKDTEAFF	TGCAGTGCTAGACAGGGGAGTTGGAAGGACACTGAAGCTTTCTTT
.	TRBV28	TRBJ2-2	few	CASSFRGVRAGELFF	TGTGCCAGCAGTTTTAGAGGGGTTCGGGCCGGGGAGCTGTTTTTT
TRBD1	TRBV7-9	TRBJ2-3	many	CASSLVAAQGDTQYF	TGTGCCAGCAGCTTAGTTGCGGCACAGGGGGATACGCAGTATTTT
TRBD1	TRBV3-1	TRBJ1-2	many	CASSLDRGLYGYTF	TGTGCCAGCAGCTTAGACAGGGGGCTCTATGGCTACACCTTC
TRBD2	TRBV20-1	TRBJ2-7	medium-sized	CSATAPSGGLEQYF	TGCAGTGCTACCGCACCTAGCGGGGGCTTGGAGCAGTACTTC
.	TRBV12-3/TRBV12-4	TRBJ1-2	many	CASSTEAQGYYGYTF	TGTGCCAGCAGTACCGAGGCGCAGGGCTACTATGGCTACACCTTC
.	TRBV27	TRBJ1-1	many	CASRYAGLNTEAFF	TGTGCCAGCAGGTACGCGGGGTTGAACACTGAAGCTTTCTTT
TRBD2	TRBV20-1	TRBJ2-2	many	CSARPAGGYTGELFF	TGCAGTGCTAGGCCCGCGGGAGGGTACACCGGGGAGCTGTTTTTT
TRBD1	TRBV6-5	TRBJ1-2	.	CASGGTGGNYGYTF	TGTGCCAGCGGGGGGACAGGGGGCAACTATGGCTACACCTTC
TRBD2	TRBV6-5	TRBJ2-1	few	CASSLTSAYEQFF	TGTGCCAGCAGCCTTACTAGCGCGTATGAGCAGTTCTTC
.	TRBV5-4	TRBJ2-7	many	CASSPTQAYEQYF	TGTGCCAGCAGCCCCACCCAGGCCTACGAGCAGTACTTC
.	TRBV5-4	TRBJ2-5	.	CASSLSRTVGEETQYF	TGTGCCAGCAGCTTGTCTCGGACAGTAGGAGAAGAGACCCAGTACTTC
.	TRBV5-1	TRBJ1-1	few	CASSPTSGTPNFF	TGCGCCAGCAGCCCCACTTCCGGGACACCTAATTTCTTT
.	TRBV29-1	TRBJ1-4	few	CSVLSEKLFF	TGCAGCGTCTTGAGTGAAAAACTGTTTTTT
.	TRBV5-1	TRBJ2-3	many	CASSPGLEASTDTQYF	TGCGCCAGCAGCCCTGGACTGGAAGCTAGCACAGATACGCAGTATTTT
.	TRBV7-9	TRBJ2-3	many	CASSFQRQYF	TGTGCCAGCAGCTTCCAAAGGCAGTATTTT
TRBD2	TRBV19	TRBJ2-7	many	CASSIPLAGGYEQYF	TGTGCCAGTAGTATACCCCTAGCGGGAGGCTACGAGCAGTACTTC
TRBD1	TRBV29-1	TRBJ2-7	.	CSAGDRVNEQYF	TGCAGCGCCGGGGACAGGGTCAACGAGCAGTACTTC
.	TRBV19	TRBJ2-7	many	CASSITAGISYEQYF	TGTGCCAGTAGTATTACGGCGGGAATCTCCTACGAGCAGTACTTC
TRBD1	TRBV20-1	TRBJ2-7	many	CSASEGAHYEQYF	TGCAGTGCTTCCGAGGGGGCGCACTACGAGCAGTACTTC
TRBD2	TRBV12-3/TRBV12-4	TRBJ2-2	few	CASSLSSGSTGELFF	TGTGCCAGCAGTCTGTCTAGCGGGAGCACCGGGGAGCTGTTTTTT
.	TRBV6-2/TRBV6-3	TRBJ2-1	.	CASSKAGSYNEQFF	TGTGCCAGCAGCAAGGCGGGGTCCTACAATGAGCAGTTCTTC
TRBD1	TRBV29-1	TRBJ2-1	many	CSVAVGARGNEQFF	TGCAGCGTTGCAGTAGGGGCCAGGGGGAATGAGCAGTTCTTC
TRBD2	TRBV20-1	TRBJ2-5	.	CSASRGGRVVETQYF	TGCAGTGCTAGCCGGGGCGGGAGAGTGGTTGAGACCCAGTACTTC
.	TRBV11-2	TRBJ2-7	many	CASSFRATYEQYF	TGTGCCAGCAGCTTTAGGGCTACCTACGAGCAGTACTTC